A single sample gave rise to the 6 T cell receptor beta chains below, sequenced in a study of CD8+ T cells in alopecia areata. In each case, RNA was isolated and then reverse transcribed into cDNA as the sequencing template. Sequencing used immunoSEQ multiplex PCR; TCRdb keeps in-frame clones, though not all of them. The repertoire holds about 130,000 clones, with almost 50% as singletons. The material was CD8+ T cells sorted from blood, obtained at week 0. The receptors stem from a human donor with alopecia areata.

The V and J genes are TRBV30 and TRBJ1-2; 7 nucleotides agree with TRBD1. CDR1 and CDR2 from the germline V gene are GTSNPN and SVGIG (reference sequence). V trimming: 4 bases; J trimming: 5 bases; junction bases outside the gene matches: 7. The CDR3 covers 13 residues. The CDR3 coding sequence is TGTGCCTGGACGGGGACAGAAAAATATGGCTACACCTTC. This sequence encodes CAWTGTEKYGYTF. Full variable domain (remainder filled in from reference TRBV30 and TRBJ1-2): SQTIHQWPATLVQPVGSPLSLECTVEGTSNPNLYWYRQAAGRGLQLLFYSVGIGQISSEVPQNLSASRPQDRQFILSSKKLLLSDSGFYLCAWTGTEKYGYTFGSGTRLTVV.

The rearrangement uses TRBV9 and TRBJ2-3, with D perhaps given as TRBD1 or TRBD2 (6 bases each). Trimming cost V 0 bases and J 3 bases, with 14 bases left between them. The CDR3 contains 16 residues. Germline V gives CDR1 SGDLS, CDR2 YYNGEE. CDR3 amino acids: CASSVGPGGGTDTQYF. DNA for the CDR3: TGTGCCAGCAGCGTAGGTCCCGGGGGCGGGACAGATACGCAGTATTTT.

The chain couples TRBV14 to TRBJ2-5; no reliable D call. Germline V gives CDR1 SGHDN, CDR2 FVKESK. The CDR3 is 15 residues long. V lost 0 bases, J lost 4 bases, and 12 bases lay in between. CDR3 region: CASSQEAYQIETQYF. The CDR3 DNA follows: TGTGCCAGCAGCCAAGAAGCCTACCAGATAGAGACCCAGTACTTC.

This rearrangement joins TRBV15 to TRBJ2-3; D not certain. The V end was cut by 0 bases, the J end by 0 bases, with 1 base between. Germline assignment: CDR1 LNHNV and CDR2 YYDKDF (reference sequence). This CDR3 is built from 13 residues. CDR3 in amino acids: CATSRDSTDTQYF. The CDR3 coding sequence is TGTGCCACCAGCAGAGACAGCACAGATACGCAGTATTTT.

This clone was seen a few times. The chain employs TRBV5-6 and TRBJ1-1; tentatively, D is TRBD1 (5 bases). Germline CDR1 SGHDT, CDR2 YYEEEE. The CDR3 loop spans 14 amino acids. The ends were cut back, 2 bases at V and 7 bases at J, with 15 bases in the middle. The CDR3 sequence: CASSLGESIGEAFF. CDR3 DNA sequence: TGTGCCAGCAGCTTAGGGGAGAGCATTGGTGAAGCTTTCTTT. The complete variable domain, with remaining parts taken from reference TRBV5-6 and TRBJ1-1, reads DAGVTQSPTHLIKTRGQQVTLRCSPKSGHDTVSWYQQALGQGPQFIFQYYEEEERQRGNFPDRFSGHQFPNYSSELNVNALLLGDSALYLCASSLGESIGEAFFGQGTRLTVV.

The chain couples TRBV9 to TRBJ2-7, with 7 bases matching TRBD1. V trimming: 3 bases; J trimming: 3 bases; junction bases outside the gene matches: 3. The CDR3 covers 13 residues. Germline V lookup: CDR1 SGDLS, CDR2 YYNGEE. CDR3 coding DNA: TGTGCCAGCAGCGAGACAGGGAGCTACGAGCAGTACTTC. Protein product: CASSETGSYEQYF.